The TCR beta chain described here comes from a study of T cell responses to AZD1222 COVID-19 vaccine. A remark on this clone: Its specificity is unknown.

CDR1 and CDR2 from the germline V gene are SEHNR and FQNEAQ (reference sequence). This CDR3 region has 16 residues. The germline V and J ends were trimmed by 0 bases and 2 bases, with 11 bases remaining between them. Profiled with immunoSEQ multiplex PCR; TCRdb holds only in-frame clones, not every one. This table holds roughly 180,000 clones, just over 90% found once. Findings of the study overall: Recipients of two AZD1222 doses showed rising Spike-specific TCR breadth and depth. Every sample of the repertoires postdated the peak T cell response.

Sample: peripheral blood, taken 28 days after the second AZD1222 dose. The chain employs TRBV7-9 and TRBJ1-5, with D hard to call. This clonotype originated in an adult who received the AZD1222 COVID-19 vaccine. The CDR3 region has the DNA TGTGCCAGCAGCTTAGCCTCGGTCCTGGGCAATCAGCCCCAGCATTTT. This sequence encodes CASSLASVLGNQPQHF.